This TCR beta chain was recovered during a study of T-cell reconstitution after alpha-beta-depleted transplantation in children. Notes on the study in general: In patients about two months after transplant, alpha-beta T cells reportedly arose from several hundred expanded graft clones. Where some patients showed high TCRbeta diversity at day 60, it came from recipient T cells and thymic progenitors that had survived.

Trimming left V 9 bases short and J 4 bases short, with 15 bases between. This CDR3 is built from 13 residues. TCRbeta library preparation incorporated unique molecular identifiers. TCRdb passed the PCR reads through MiXCR, listing each CDR3 protein once. The sample holds more than 500,000 distinct CDR3 sequences, about an eighth seen once. In this sample, this clonotype turned up a few times. Its antigen is still unknown. This specimen consisted of PBMCs, mostly from graft donor cells, obtained 180 days after TCRalphabeta/CD19-depleted stem cell transplant. J is TRBJ2-5 and V is TRBV12-3 or TRBV12-4; D might be TRBD1 (7 bases). This clonotype originated in a female patient aged 2 to 10 who had a stem cell transplant for aplastic anemia, so the T cells may come from the graft donor. The CDR3 coding sequence is TGTGCCAGTAAACAGGGGCGGGGAGAGACCCAGTACTTC. It translates to CASKQGRGETQYF.